Listed below are T cell receptor beta chains from one sample, sequenced in a study of CD8 T cell repertoires and HIV-1 epitope variants. Which antigens these TCRs recognize remains unknown. The data were produced by immunoSEQ multiplex PCR, yet TCRdb's version contains in-frame clones alone and is incomplete. The profile shows approximately 5,700 clones, approximately 68% of them singletons. Sample: cultured CD8+ T cells derived from PBMCs. These receptors were taken from a male donor with HIV. Each CDR3 is given with its conserved first and last residue. The D gene is left open where the match is weak. Only part of the rows carry a size: once, few, many, or a class if the clone is expanded.

V,D,J,size,CDR3,DNA
TRBV4-3,.,TRBJ2-1,.,CASSQDPPSGSYNEQFF,TGCGCCAGCAGCCAAGATCCCCCCAGCGGTTCCTACAATGAGCAGTTCTTC
TRBV29-1,TRBD1,TRBJ1-4,.,CSVGGGQGTNEKLFF,TGCAGCGTTGGAGGAGGACAGGGAACTAATGAAAAACTGTTTTTT
TRBV11-1,TRBD1,TRBJ2-5,.,CASSSYRGGETQYF,TGTGCCAGCAGCTCCTACAGGGGTGGAGAGACCCAGTACTTC
TRBV9,TRBD2,TRBJ2-1,.,CASSVEGGRRGEQFF,TGTGCCAGCAGCGTAGAGGGCGGGAGGAGGGGTGAGCAGTTCTTC
TRBV19,.,TRBJ2-3,.,CASADKFSTDTQYF,TGTGCCAGTGCGGACAAGTTTAGCACAGATACGCAGTATTTT
TRBV10-3,.,TRBJ2-7,.,CAISDILGPADEQYF,TGTGCCATCAGCGATATACTGGGCCCAGCGGACGAGCAGTACTTC
TRBV7-9,.,TRBJ2-7,large,CASSLRAGEQYF,TGTGCCAGCAGCTTACGAGCGGGCGAGCAGTACTTC
TRBV27,TRBD2,TRBJ2-7,.,CASAFRGVYEQYF,TGTGCCAGCGCCTTCCGGGGGGTTTACGAGCAGTACTTC
TRBV5-4,.,TRBJ1-2,.,CASSPEGNGYTF,TGTGCCAGCAGCCCCGAAGGGAATGGCTACACCTTC
TRBV14,TRBD2,TRBJ2-1,.,CVVDSGSNEQFF,TGTGTCGTCGATAGCGGGAGTAATGAGCAGTTCTTC
TRBV7-2,.,TRBJ1-2,medium-sized,CASSLQVPGEGYTF,TGTGCCAGCAGCTTACAGGTGCCAGGGGAAGGCTACACCTTC
TRBV28,.,TRBJ2-5,.,CASSLRGGQETQYF,TGTGCCAGCAGTTTAAGAGGGGGCCAAGAGACCCAGTACTTC
TRBV6-6,.,TRBJ2-1,few,CASSSPTIYNEQFF,TGTGCCAGCAGTTCCCCGACTATTTACAATGAGCAGTTCTTC
TRBV7-8,.,TRBJ2-2,once,CASSLIRTANTGELFF,TGTGCCAGCAGCTTAATTAGAACAGCGAACACCGGGGAGCTGTTTTTT
TRBV6-5,.,TRBJ2-6,once,CASSYSFSGANVLTF,TGTGCCAGCAGTTACTCCTTCTCTGGGGCCAACGTCCTGACTTTC
TRBV19,.,TRBJ1-1,medium-sized,CASSIGGAALEAFF,TGTGCCAGTAGTATTGGCGGGGCAGCCCTTGAAGCTTTCTTT
TRBV7-3,.,TRBJ2-1,.,CASTPGGGYNEQFF,TGTGCCAGCACCCCCGGAGGCGGGTACAATGAGCAGTTCTTC
TRBV6-1,.,TRBJ2-7,.,CASSVYEGYEQYF,TGTGCCAGCAGTGTATACGAAGGCTACGAGCAGTACTTC
TRBV11-1,.,TRBJ2-7,.,CASSLRAGEQYF,TGTGCCAGCAGCTTACGAGCGGGCGAGCAGTACTTC
TRBV7-1,TRBD1,TRBJ2-7,.,CASSLGQYLREQYF,TGTGCCAGCAGCTTGGGACAGTACCTTCGTGAGCAGTACTTC
TRBV11-2,.,TRBJ1-2,.,CASSPVSGHLGSNYGYTF,TGTGCCAGCAGCCCCGTTTCGGGACACCTGGGGAGTAACTATGGCTACACCTTC
TRBV28,.,TRBJ1-4,.,CASSLLVDSTNEKLFF,TGTGCCAGCAGTTTACTAGTTGATTCAACTAATGAAAAACTGTTTTTT
TRBV7-9,TRBD1,TRBJ1-6,once,CASSATGESPLHF,TGTGCCAGCAGCGCGACAGGGGAATCACCCCTCCACTTT